The present entry profiles one T cell receptor (beta chain) with its context. The sample belongs to a study of blood T cell repertoires in COVID-19. Study details: Sites across the United States, Italy and Spain contributed samples from acute and convalescent COVID-19.

In germline, CDR1 is SQVTM, CDR2 ANQGSEA. This CDR3 has 12 residues. With 4 bases removed from V and 3 bases from J, the gap between germline ends came to 9 bases. In the source study's methods: Reference gene primer amplification in the assay estimated nucleated cell counts. The protocol was immunoSEQ multiplex PCR, while the TCRdb copy is restricted to in-frame clones and leaves out a portion. Clone size and V and J calls were adopted from that table, with D and trimming inferred from the DNA. The sample carries 120,000 or so clones, 72% recorded once. The rearrangement links TRBV29-1 to TRBJ1-1; D not resolved. The receptor was isolated from a woman aged 60 to 75 with acute or convalescent COVID-19. Sequencing was done on a sample of peripheral blood. The CDR3: CSVASLYTEAFF. The CDR3 bases are TGCAGCGTTGCCTCTCTGTACACTGAAGCTTTCTTT.